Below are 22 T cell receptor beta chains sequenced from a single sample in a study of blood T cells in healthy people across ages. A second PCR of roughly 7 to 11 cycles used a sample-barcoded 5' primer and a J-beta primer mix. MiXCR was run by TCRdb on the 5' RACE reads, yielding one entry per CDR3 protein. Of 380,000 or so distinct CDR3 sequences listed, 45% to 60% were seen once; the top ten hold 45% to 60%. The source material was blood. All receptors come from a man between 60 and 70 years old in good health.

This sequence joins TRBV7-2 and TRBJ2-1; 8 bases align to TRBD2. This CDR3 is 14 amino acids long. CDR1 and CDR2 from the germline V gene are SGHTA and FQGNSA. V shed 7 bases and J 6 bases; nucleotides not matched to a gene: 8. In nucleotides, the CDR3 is TGTGCCAGCACCCCCGTGGCGGGAGGCAATGAGCAGTTCTTC. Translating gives CASTPVAGGNEQFF.

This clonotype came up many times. Here the CDR3 reads CASSSGGPNSPLHF. The CDR3 bases are TGTGCCAGCAGTTCGGGGGGTCCCAATTCACCCCTCCACTTT. V and J are TRBV12-3 or TRBV12-4 and TRBJ1-6; D might be TRBD1 (5 bases). The CDR3 has 14 residues. V was cut by 4 bases and J by 7 bases, with 11 bases left in between.

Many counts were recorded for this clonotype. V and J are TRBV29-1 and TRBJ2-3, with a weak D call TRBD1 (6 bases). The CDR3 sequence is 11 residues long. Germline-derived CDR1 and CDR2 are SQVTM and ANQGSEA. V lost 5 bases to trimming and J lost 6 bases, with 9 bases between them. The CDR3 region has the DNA TGCAGCGTTAACAGGGTCGATACGCAGTATTTT. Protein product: CSVNRVDTQYF.

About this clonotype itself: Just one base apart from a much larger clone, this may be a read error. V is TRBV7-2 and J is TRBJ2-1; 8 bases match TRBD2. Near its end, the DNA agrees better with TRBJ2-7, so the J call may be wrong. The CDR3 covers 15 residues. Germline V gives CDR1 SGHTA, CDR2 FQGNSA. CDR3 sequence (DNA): TGTGCCAGCAGCCCCCAGAGCGGGAGTTACAATGAGCAGTACTTC. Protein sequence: CASSPQSGSYNEQYF.

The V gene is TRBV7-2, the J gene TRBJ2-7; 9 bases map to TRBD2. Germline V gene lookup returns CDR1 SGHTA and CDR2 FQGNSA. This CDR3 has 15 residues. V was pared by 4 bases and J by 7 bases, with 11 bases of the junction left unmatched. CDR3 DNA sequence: TGTGCCAGCAGCTCGACTAGCGGCTACAGGGGTGAGCAGTACTTC. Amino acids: CASSSTSGYRGEQYF.

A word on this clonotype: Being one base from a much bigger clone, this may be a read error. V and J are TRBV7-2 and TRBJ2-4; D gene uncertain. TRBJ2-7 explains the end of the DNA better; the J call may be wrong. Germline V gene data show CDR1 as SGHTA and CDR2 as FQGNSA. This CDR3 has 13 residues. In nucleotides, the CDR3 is TGTGTCAGCAGCTTATCGGGCATTTACGAGCAGTACTTC. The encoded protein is CVSSLSGIYEQYF.

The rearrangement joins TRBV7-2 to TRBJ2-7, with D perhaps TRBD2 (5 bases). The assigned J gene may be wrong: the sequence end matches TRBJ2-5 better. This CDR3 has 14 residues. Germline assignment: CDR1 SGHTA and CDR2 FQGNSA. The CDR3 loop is CASSPASGEETQYF. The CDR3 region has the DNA TGTGCCAGCAGCCCGGCGAGCGGAGAAGAGACCCAGTACTTC.

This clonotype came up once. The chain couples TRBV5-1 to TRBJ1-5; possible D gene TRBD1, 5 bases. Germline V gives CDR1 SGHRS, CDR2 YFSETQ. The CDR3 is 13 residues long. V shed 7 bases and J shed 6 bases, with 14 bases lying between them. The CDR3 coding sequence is TGCGCCAGCCGCGCGCAGGGTGGTCAGCCCCAGCATTTT. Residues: CASRAQGGQPQHF.

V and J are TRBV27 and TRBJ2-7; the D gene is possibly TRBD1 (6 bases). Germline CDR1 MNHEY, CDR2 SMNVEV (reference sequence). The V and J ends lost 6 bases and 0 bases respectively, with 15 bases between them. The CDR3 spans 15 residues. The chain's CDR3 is CASSAIDRFSYEQYF. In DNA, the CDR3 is TGTGCCAGCAGCGCGATCGACAGGTTCTCCTACGAGCAGTACTTC.

The CDR3 loop is CASCLWGDTQYF. CDR3 bases: TGTGCCAGCTGCCTATGGGGAGATACGCAGTATTTT. This chain connects TRBV7-9 to TRBJ2-3; D is undetermined. The ends were cut back, 8 bases at V and 5 bases at J, with 11 bases in the middle. CDR1 is SEHNR, CDR2 FQNEAQ, per germline (reference sequence). The CDR3 has 12 residues.

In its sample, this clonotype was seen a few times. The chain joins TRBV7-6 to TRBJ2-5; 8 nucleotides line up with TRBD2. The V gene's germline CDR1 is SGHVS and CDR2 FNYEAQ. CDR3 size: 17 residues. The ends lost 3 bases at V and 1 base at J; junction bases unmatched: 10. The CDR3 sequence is CASSFPRGGRSQETQYF. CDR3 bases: TGTGCCAGCAGCTTCCCACGGGGGGGCAGGTCCCAAGAGACCCAGTACTTC.

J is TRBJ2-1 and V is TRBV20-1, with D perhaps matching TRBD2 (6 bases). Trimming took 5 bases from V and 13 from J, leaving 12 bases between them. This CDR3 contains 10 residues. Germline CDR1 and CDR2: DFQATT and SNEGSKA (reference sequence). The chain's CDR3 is CSAGTESQFF. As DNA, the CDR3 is TGCAGTGCTGGGACTGAGTCCCAGTTCTTC.

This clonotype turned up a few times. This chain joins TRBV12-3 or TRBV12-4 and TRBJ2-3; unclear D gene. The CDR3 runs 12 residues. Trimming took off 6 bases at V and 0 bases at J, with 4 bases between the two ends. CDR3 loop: CASRLSTDTQYF. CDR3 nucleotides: TGTGCCAGCAGATTAAGCACAGATACGCAGTATTTT.

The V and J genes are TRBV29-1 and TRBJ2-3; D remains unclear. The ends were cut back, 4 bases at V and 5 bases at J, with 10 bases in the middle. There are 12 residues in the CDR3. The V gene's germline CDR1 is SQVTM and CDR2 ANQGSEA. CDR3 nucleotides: TGCAGCGTTGGGGTCCGCGTAGATACGCAGTATTTT. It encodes CSVGVRVDTQYF.

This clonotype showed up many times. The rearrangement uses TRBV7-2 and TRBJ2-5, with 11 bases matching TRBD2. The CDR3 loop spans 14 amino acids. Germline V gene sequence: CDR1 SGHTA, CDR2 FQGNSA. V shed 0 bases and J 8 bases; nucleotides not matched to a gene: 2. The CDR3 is CASSLAGLADTQYF. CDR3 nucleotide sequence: TGTGCCAGCAGCTTAGCGGGACTAGCGGATACCCAGTACTTC.

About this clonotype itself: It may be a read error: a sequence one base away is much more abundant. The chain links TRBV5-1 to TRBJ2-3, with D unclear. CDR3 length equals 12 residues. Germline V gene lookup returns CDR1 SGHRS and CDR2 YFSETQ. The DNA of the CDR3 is TGCGCCAGCATCTTGGCCTTAGATACGCAGTATTTT. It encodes CASILALDTQYF. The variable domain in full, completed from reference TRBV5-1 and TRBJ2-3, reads KAGVTQTPRYLIKTRGQQVTLSCSPISGHRSVSWYQQTPGQGLQFLFEYFSETQRNKGNFPGRFSGRQFSNSRSEMNVSTLELGDSALYLCASILALDTQYFGPGTRLTVL.

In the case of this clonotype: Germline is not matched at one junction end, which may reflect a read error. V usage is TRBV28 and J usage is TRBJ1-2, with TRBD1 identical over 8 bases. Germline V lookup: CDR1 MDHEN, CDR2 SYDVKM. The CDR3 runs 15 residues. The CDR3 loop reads CASSPNDRGPGGCTF. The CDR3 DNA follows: TGTGCCAGCAGTCCCAACGACAGGGGCCCCGGGGGCTGCACCTTC.

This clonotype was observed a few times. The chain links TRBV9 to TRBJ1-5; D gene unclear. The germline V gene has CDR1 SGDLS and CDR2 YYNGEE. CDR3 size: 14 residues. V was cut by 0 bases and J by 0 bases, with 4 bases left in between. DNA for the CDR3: TGTGCCAGCAGCGTAGGGGTTAGCAATCAGCCCCAGCATTTT. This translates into CASSVGVSNQPQHF. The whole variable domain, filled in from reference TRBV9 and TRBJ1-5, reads DSGVTQTPKHLITATGQRVTLRCSPRSGDLSVYWYQQSLDQGLQFLIQYYNGEERAKGNILERFSAQQFPDLHSELNLSSLELGDSALYFCASSVGVSNQPQHFGDGTRLSIL.

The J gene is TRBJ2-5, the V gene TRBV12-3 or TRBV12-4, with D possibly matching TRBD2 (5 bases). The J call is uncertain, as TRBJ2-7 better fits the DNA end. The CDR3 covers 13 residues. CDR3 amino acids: CASRDGDYYEQYF. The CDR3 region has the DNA TGTGCCAGCAGAGACGGGGATTATTACGAGCAGTACTTC.

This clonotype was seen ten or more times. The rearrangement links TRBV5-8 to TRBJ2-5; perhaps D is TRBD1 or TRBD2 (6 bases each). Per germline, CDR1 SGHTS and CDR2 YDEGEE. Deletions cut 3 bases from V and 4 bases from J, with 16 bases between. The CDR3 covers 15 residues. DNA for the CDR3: TGTGCCAGCAGCTCTTGGGGGGCTAGCCCAGAGACCCAGTACTTC. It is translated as CASSSWGASPETQYF.

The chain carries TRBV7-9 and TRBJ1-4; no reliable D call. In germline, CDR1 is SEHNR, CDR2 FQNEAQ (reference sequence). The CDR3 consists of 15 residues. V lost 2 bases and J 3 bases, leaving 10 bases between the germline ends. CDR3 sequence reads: CASSLSAASNEKLFF. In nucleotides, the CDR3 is TGTGCCAGCAGCTTAAGCGCAGCCTCTAATGAAAAACTGTTTTTT.

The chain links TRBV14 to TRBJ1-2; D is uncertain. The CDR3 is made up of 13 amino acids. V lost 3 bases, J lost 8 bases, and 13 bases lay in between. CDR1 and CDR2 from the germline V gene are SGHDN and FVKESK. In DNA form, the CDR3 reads TGTGCCAGCAGCCACGCCAACGTTGGAGGCTACACCTTC. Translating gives CASSHANVGGYTF.